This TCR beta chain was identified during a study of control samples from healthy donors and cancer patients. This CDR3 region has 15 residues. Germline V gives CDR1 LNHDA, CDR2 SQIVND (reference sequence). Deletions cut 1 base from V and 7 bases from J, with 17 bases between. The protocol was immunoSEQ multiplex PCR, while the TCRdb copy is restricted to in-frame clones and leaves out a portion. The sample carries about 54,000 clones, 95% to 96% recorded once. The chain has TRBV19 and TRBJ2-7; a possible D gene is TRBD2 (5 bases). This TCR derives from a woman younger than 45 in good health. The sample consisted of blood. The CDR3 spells CASSIAVAGRREQYF. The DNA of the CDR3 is TGTGCCAGTAGTATAGCGGTGGCAGGCCGGAGGGAGCAGTACTTC.